Following are 28 T cell receptor beta chains from one sample sequenced in a study of shared T cell receptors in the human thymus. Libraries were prepared by immunoSEQ multiplex PCR; TCRdb keeps only in-frame clonotypes and omits some of them. The table has about 380,000 clones, about 95% seen once. Sequencing used thymocytes. These receptors all come from a human donor.

The chain recombines TRBV7-3 with TRBJ2-3; 7 bases line up with TRBD2. Trimming removed 6 bases from V and 8 bases from J; junction bases left unmatched: 11. Germline V gives CDR1 SGHTA, CDR2 FQGTGA. The CDR3 covers 14 residues. CDR3 nucleotides: TGTGCCAGCAGTCCCCGGCGGGAGTTAGGTACGCAGTATTTT. Its translation: CASSPRRELGTQYF.

The rearrangement links TRBV7-8 to TRBJ1-5; TRBD1 might be the D (5 bases). The CDR3 consists of 16 residues. The germline V and J ends were trimmed by 7 bases and 2 bases, with 18 bases remaining between them. CDR1 SGHVS and CDR2 FQNEAQ come from the germline V gene. CDR3 nucleotide sequence: TGTGCCAGCACCGCACTCGGGGGTAGGGGCAATCAGCCCCAGCATTTT. This gives the protein CASTALGGRGNQPQHF.

The chain is built from TRBV19 and TRBJ1-5, with a possible D match to TRBD1 (6 bases). The V end lost 3 bases, the J end lost 0 bases, and 12 bases lay between the germline ends. Germline CDR1 is LNHDA and CDR2 is SQIVND (reference sequence). The CDR3 length is 16 residues. The CDR3 reads CASSISRTDSNQPQHF. In nucleotides, the CDR3 is TGTGCCAGTAGTATCAGTCGGACAGATAGCAATCAGCCCCAGCATTTT.

The chain employs TRBV5-4 and TRBJ2-1; 7 positions match TRBD2. This CDR3 contains 15 residues. From germline, CDR1 is SGHNT and CDR2 YYREEE (reference sequence). The J segment lost 9 bases and the V segment lost 3 bases, leaving 12 bases of the junction unmatched. The CDR3 DNA follows: TGTGCCAGCAGCTCTGGACTAGGCCCCCCGTCTGAGCAGTTCTTC. This codes for CASSSGLGPPSEQFF.

The chain uses TRBV18 and TRBJ2-7, with D perhaps TRBD2 (6 bases). The CDR3 is 17 amino acids. CDR1 is KGHSH, CDR2 LQKENI, per germline. Trimming left V 3 bases short and J 5 bases short, with 23 bases between. This CDR3 reads CASSPYSIGGPLDEQYF. The DNA for the CDR3 is TGTGCCAGCTCACCTTATAGTATCGGGGGACCTCTCGACGAGCAGTACTTC.

Only one count was recorded for this clone. This chain uses TRBV9 with TRBJ1-1; D is possibly TRBD1 (5 bases). The germline CDR1 and CDR2 sequences are SGDLS and YYNGEE. The CDR3 consists of 13 residues. Trimming pared 4 bases from V and 2 bases from J, leaving 9 bases between. The chain's CDR3 is CASSLQENTEAFF. DNA for the CDR3: TGTGCCAGCAGCCTACAGGAAAACACTGAAGCTTTCTTT.

This chain joins TRBV6-5 and TRBJ1-2, with unresolved D. This CDR3 has 13 residues. The ends were cut back, 6 bases at V and 6 bases at J, with 14 bases in the middle. Per the germline V gene, CDR1 is MNHEY and CDR2 is SVGAGI. CDR3 sequence: CASSLPSGDGYTF. CDR3 DNA: TGTGCCAGCAGCCTACCCAGTGGGGATGGCTACACCTTC.

The chain joins TRBV4-3 to TRBJ2-2, with a weak D call TRBD1 (6 bases). Trimming pared 1 base from V and 0 bases from J, leaving 15 bases between. This CDR3 is built from 18 residues. The germline gives CDR1 LGHNA, CDR2 YSLEER. The CDR3 region is CASSQARGHLANTGELFF. CDR3 DNA sequence: TGCGCCAGCAGCCAAGCTAGGGGACATTTAGCGAACACCGGGGAGCTGTTTTTT.

The J gene is TRBJ2-7, the V gene TRBV6-1, with D tentatively TRBD2 (5 bases). Germline V gene data show CDR1 as MNHNS and CDR2 as SASEGT. This CDR3 comprises 13 residues. Trimming took off 2 bases at V and 5 bases at J, with 10 bases between the two ends. The CDR3 protein is CASSERMRDEQYF. CDR3 nucleotides: TGTGCCAGCAGTGAAAGGATGAGGGACGAGCAGTACTTC.

CDR3 protein: CASSYMGDSASGANVLTF. CDR3 nucleotide sequence: TGTGCCAGCAGCTATATGGGGGACTCAGCCTCTGGGGCCAACGTCCTGACTTTC. V is TRBV12-1 and J is TRBJ2-6; the table's D call of TRBD2 was not tested on the DNA. TRBV12-1 is annotated as a pseudogene. The CDR3 covers 18 residues.

V is TRBV28 and J is TRBJ1-1, with TRBD1 as a possible D gene (5 bases). Germline values: CDR1 MDHEN, CDR2 SYDVKM. CDR3 size: 19 residues. The V gene lost 2 bases and the J gene lost 1 base, with 23 bases spanning the gap. Here the CDR3 reads CASSLKYRGLLRGNTEAFF. CDR3 nucleotides: TGTGCCAGCAGTTTAAAATATAGAGGGCTTCTAAGGGGGAACACTGAAGCTTTCTTT.

The genes are TRBV12-2 and TRBJ2-1. TRBV12-2 is a pseudogene. There are 13 residues in the CDR3. CDR3 sequence reads: CASRLGRYNEQFF. The CDR3 DNA reads as TGTGCAAGTCGCTTAGGACGGTACAATGAGCAGTTCTTC.

This chain connects TRBV28 to TRBJ2-3; 9 nucleotides match TRBD2. There are 16 residues in the CDR3. CDR1 and CDR2 (germline): MDHEN, SYDVKM. Trimming removed 5 bases from V and 2 bases from J; junction bases left unmatched: 8. CDR3 nucleotides: TGTGCCAGCAGTCTCGGACTAGCGCTACCCACAGATACGCAGTATTTT. This translates into CASSLGLALPTDTQYF.

In this sample, this clone turned up once. The V and J genes are TRBV19 and TRBJ2-7; D perhaps matches TRBD2 (6 bases). Deletions cut 3 bases from V and 5 bases from J, with 20 bases between. This CDR3 region has 16 residues. The germline V gene has CDR1 LNHDA and CDR2 SQIVND (reference sequence). CDR3 DNA sequence: TGTGCCAGTAGTATCAAGGGGAGGAGGTTTAGGGACGAGCAGTACTTC. It codes for CASSIKGRRFRDEQYF.

The rearrangement uses TRBV5-6 and TRBJ1-1; 11 bases map to TRBD1. After removal of 5 bases from V and 0 bases from J, the junction contained 9 bases not matched to a gene. Looked up from germline, CDR1 is SGHDT and CDR2 is YYEEEE. This CDR3 has 17 amino acids. DNA of the CDR3: TGTGCCAGCAGTTCGGCGGGGACAGGGGGTGTGAACACTGAAGCTTTCTTT. It specifies CASSSAGTGGVNTEAFF.

The gene calls are TRBV27 and TRBJ2-1; 8 bases map to TRBD1. This CDR3 has 18 amino acids. Germline CDR1 and CDR2: MNHEY and SMNVEV (reference sequence). Germline trimming cut 4 bases from V and 7 bases from J; bases unmatched to any gene: 18. The CDR3 protein is CASSSGLPRQGSGNEQFF. The CDR3 DNA reads as TGTGCCAGCAGTTCCGGCCTGCCCAGACAGGGGTCTGGAAATGAGCAGTTCTTC.

The chain combines TRBV30 with TRBJ1-2; TRBD1 matches 11 bases. Germline assignment: CDR1 GTSNPN and CDR2 SVGIG (reference sequence). Losses at the gene ends were 1 base for V and 4 bases for J; bases not matched to a gene: 5. The CDR3 runs 15 residues. Here the CDR3 reads CAWSAPGTGGYGYTF. In nucleotides, the CDR3 is TGTGCCTGGAGTGCTCCCGGGACAGGGGGCTATGGCTACACCTTC.

This sequence joins TRBV6-1 and TRBJ2-1; maybe TRBD2 (6 bases). V dropped 6 bases and J dropped 2 bases, with 14 bases sitting between them. The CDR3 runs to 15 residues. In germline, CDR1 is MNHNS, CDR2 SASEGT. The CDR3 reads CASSPPGEAYNEQFF. The CDR3 bases are TGTGCCAGCAGCCCCCCGGGGGAGGCCTACAATGAGCAGTTCTTC.

The gene calls are TRBV7-9 and TRBJ1-4, with TRBD1 matching over 9 bases. Looked up from germline, CDR1 is SEHNR and CDR2 is FQNEAQ (reference sequence). The ends lost 5 bases at V and 6 bases at J; junction bases unmatched: 10. This CDR3 region has 16 residues. CDR3 amino acids: CASSLIPGQGDEKLFF. CDR3 nucleotides: TGTGCCAGCAGCCTCATCCCGGGACAGGGAGATGAAAAACTGTTTTTT.

V gene TRBV29-1 combines with J gene TRBJ1-1, with 7 bases matching TRBD1. Germline CDR1 reads SQVTM; CDR2 reads ANQGSEA. The CDR3 is 12 residues long. With 4 bases clipped from V and 6 bases from J, the junction kept 5 bases outside the gene matches. The CDR3 nucleotides read TGCAGCGTTGTTGACAGGGTGCCTGAAGCTTTCTTT. This translates into CSVVDRVPEAFF.

This chain uses TRBV2 with TRBJ1-2, with D uncertain. Trimming stripped 3 bases from V and 0 bases from J, with 11 bases between. Germline CDR1 is SNHLY and CDR2 is FYNNEI. The CDR3 extends over 15 amino acids. This CDR3 reads CASSEWVSSNYGYTF. Here the CDR3 DNA reads TGTGCCAGCAGTGAGTGGGTCAGTTCTAACTATGGCTACACCTTC.

This clone has just one count. The genes are TRBV28 and TRBJ2-5; D may be TRBD1 or TRBD2 (5 bases each). The CDR3 length is 15 residues. V lost 7 bases, J lost 5 bases, and 20 bases lay in between. The germline V gene encodes CDR1 MDHEN and CDR2 SYDVKM. CDR3 region: CASTPKGRTGETQYF. In DNA form, the CDR3 reads TGTGCCAGCACCCCCAAGGGACGGACGGGCGAGACCCAGTACTTC.

This rearrangement joins TRBV6-4 to TRBJ2-1; maybe TRBD2 (5 bases). Trimming removed 7 bases from V and 8 bases from J, with 15 bases in between. This CDR3 spans 13 amino acids. The V gene's germline CDR1 is MRHNA and CDR2 SNTAGT. The CDR3 protein is CASKNRPGDEQFF. In DNA, the CDR3 is TGTGCCAGCAAGAATCGGCCCGGGGATGAGCAGTTCTTC.

CDR3 nucleotide sequence: TGTGCCAGCAGTGATCCTGCACTTAGCGGGAGTTCGAAAAACATTCAGTACTTC. This translates into CASSDPALSGSSKNIQYF. The chain couples TRBV2 to TRBJ2-4; 9 bases agree with TRBD2. J lost 4 bases, V lost 3 bases, and 13 bases had no gene match. Per germline, CDR1 SNHLY and CDR2 FYNNEI. CDR3 size: 18 residues.

With regard to this clone: The germline gene is not matched at one end of the junction; a read error may be the cause. V gene TRBV7-3 combines with J gene TRBJ2-7; D is possibly TRBD1 (6 bases). Germline CDR1 SGHTA, CDR2 FQGTGA. The CDR3 covers 14 residues. The CDR3 DNA reads as TGTACCAGCAGCTTATCGAGACAGGTCTACGAGCAGTACTTC. Its protein is CTSSLSRQVYEQYF.

V is TRBV5-6 and J is TRBJ2-7, with D possibly matching TRBD1 (6 bases). The germline V and J ends were trimmed by 5 bases and 2 bases, with 20 bases remaining between them. The CDR3 covers 16 residues. Germline V lookup: CDR1 SGHDT, CDR2 YYEEEE. The DNA of the CDR3 is TGTGCCAGCAGATCCACCAGGGGCCCTCCTCCCTACGAGCAGTACTTC. Encoded protein: CASRSTRGPPPYEQYF.

This chain connects TRBV7-2 to TRBJ1-5; D is unresolved. Trimming took off 0 bases at V and 7 bases at J, with 7 bases between the two ends. Germline CDR1 SGHTA, CDR2 FQGNSA. The CDR3 has 13 residues. CDR3 protein: CASSLAFWQPQHF. The CDR3, as DNA: TGTGCCAGCAGCTTAGCGTTCTGGCAGCCCCAGCATTTT.

CDR3 DNA: TGTGCCAGCAGTTTATTGGGACAGCTCCATGAAAAACTGTTTTTT. Its protein is CASSLLGQLHEKLFF. This chain uses TRBV27 with TRBJ1-4; 7 nucleotides match TRBD1. Germline CDR1 reads MNHEY; CDR2 reads SMNVEV (reference sequence). The CDR3 loop spans 15 amino acids. The junction had 5 bases not matched to a gene; V was cut back by 1 base and J by 6 bases.